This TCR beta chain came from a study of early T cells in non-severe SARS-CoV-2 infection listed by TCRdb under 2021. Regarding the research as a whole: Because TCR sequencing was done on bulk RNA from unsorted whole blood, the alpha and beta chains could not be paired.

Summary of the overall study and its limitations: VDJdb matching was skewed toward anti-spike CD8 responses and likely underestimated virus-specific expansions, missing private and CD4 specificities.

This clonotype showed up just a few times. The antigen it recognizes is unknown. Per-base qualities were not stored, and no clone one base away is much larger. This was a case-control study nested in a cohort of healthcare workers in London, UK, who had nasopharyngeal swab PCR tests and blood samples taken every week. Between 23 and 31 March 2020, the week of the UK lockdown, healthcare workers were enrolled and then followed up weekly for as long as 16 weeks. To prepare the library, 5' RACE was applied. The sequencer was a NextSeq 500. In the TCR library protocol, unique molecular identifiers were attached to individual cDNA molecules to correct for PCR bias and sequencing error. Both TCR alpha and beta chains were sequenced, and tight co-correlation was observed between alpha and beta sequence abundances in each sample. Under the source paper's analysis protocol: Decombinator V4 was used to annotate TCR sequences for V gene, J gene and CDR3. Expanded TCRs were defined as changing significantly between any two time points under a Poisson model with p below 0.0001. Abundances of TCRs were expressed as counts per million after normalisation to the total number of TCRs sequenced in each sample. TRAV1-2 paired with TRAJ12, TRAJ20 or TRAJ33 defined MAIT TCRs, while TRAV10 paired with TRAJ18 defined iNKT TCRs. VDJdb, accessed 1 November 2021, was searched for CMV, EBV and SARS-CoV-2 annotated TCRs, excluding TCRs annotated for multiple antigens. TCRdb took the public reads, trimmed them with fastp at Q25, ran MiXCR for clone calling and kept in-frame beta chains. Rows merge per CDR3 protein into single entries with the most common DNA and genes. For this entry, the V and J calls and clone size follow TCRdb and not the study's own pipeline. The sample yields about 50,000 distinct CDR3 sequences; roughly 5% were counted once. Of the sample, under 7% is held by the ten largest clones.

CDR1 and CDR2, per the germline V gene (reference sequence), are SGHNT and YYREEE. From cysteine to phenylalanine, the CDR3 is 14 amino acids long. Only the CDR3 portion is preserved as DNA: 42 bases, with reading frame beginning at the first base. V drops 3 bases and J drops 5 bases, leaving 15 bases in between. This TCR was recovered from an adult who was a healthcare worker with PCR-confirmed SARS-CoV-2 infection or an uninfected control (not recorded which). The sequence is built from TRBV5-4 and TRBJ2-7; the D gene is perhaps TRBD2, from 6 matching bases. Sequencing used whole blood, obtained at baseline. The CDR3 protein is CASSSTTRIDEQYF. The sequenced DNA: TGTGCCAGCAGCTCCACGACTAGAATCGACGAGCAGTACTTC.